The TCR beta chain described here comes from a study of cytomegalovirus exposure and HLA in healthy donors. About the research overall: Approximately 77 million unique TCRs from HLA-typed donors were held in an early release of data. Study-level results: In an earlier analysis, most TCR beta V segments were productive about 90% or about 30% of the time. Specificity of three CMV-associated chains for CMV antigens was verified in vitro.

Healthy bone marrow donors supplied every sample. As for this clone: Its target is not known.

Trimming took 4 bases from V and 0 from J, leaving 11 bases between them. Germline V gives CDR1 SGHRS, CDR2 YFSETQ. The CDR3 has 15 amino acids. The PCR was carried out with 60 Vbeta primers and 13 Jbeta primers. Measured with immunoSEQ multiplex PCR; TCRdb has only the in-frame clones, and not every one. The repertoire includes 77,000 or so clones, roughly 80% of them detected once, and 7% to 7.5% sits in the top ten. Sequencing was performed on PBMCs. The TCR comes from a woman between 35 and 50 years old in good health and CMV-seronegative. The chain recombines TRBV5-1 with TRBJ1-3; D is ambiguous. The CDR3 loop is CASSLPEGSGNTIYF. In nucleotides, the CDR3 is TGCGCCAGCAGCCTACCCGAGGGCTCTGGAAACACCATATATTTT.